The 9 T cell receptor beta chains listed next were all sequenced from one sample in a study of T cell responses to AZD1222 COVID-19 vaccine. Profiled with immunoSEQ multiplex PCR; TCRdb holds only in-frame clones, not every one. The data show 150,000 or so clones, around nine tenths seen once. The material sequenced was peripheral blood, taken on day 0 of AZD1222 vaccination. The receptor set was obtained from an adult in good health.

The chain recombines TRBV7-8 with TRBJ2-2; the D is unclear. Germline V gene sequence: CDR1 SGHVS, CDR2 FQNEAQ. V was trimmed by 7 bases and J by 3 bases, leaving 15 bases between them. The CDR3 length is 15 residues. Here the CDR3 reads CASTPIWPHTGELFF. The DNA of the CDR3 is TGTGCCAGCACCCCTATTTGGCCACACACCGGGGAGCTGTTTTTT.

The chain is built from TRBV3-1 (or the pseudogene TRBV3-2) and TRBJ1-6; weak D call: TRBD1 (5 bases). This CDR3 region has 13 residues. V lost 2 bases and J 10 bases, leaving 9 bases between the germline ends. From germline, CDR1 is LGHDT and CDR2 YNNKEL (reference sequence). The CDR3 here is CASSQSGGSPLHF. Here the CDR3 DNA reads TGTGCCAGCAGCCAATCCGGGGGGTCACCCCTCCACTTT.

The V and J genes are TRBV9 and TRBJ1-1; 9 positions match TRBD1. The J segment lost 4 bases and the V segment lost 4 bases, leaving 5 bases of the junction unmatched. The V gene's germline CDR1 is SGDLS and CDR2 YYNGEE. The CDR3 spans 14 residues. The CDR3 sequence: CASSPQTGGTEAFF. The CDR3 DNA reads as TGTGCCAGCAGCCCCCAGACAGGGGGCACTGAAGCTTTCTTT.

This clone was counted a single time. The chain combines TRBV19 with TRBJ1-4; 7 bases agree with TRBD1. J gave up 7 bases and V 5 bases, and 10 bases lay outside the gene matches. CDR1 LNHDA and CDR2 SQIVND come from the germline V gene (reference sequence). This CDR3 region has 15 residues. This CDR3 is CASSHDRVRGEKLFF. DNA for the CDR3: TGTGCCAGTAGTCACGACAGGGTACGGGGTGAAAAACTGTTTTTT.

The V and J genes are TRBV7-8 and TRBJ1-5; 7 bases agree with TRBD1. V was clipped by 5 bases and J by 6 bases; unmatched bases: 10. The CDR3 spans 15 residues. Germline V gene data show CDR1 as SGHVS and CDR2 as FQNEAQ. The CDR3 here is CASSRDRGGSQPQHF. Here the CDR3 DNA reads TGTGCCAGCAGCCGGGACAGAGGGGGAAGTCAGCCCCAGCATTTT.

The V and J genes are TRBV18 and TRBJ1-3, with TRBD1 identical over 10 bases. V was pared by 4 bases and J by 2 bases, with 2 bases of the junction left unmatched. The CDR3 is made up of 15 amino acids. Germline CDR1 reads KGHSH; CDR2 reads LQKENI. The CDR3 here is CASSRGTGAGNTIYF. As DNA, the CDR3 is TGTGCCAGCTCACGGGGGACAGGGGCTGGAAACACCATATATTTT.

The CDR3 DNA follows: TGTGCCAGTAGGTTAGCGGGACAGAGCACAGATACGCAGTATTTT. The encoded protein is CASRLAGQSTDTQYF. The rearrangement uses TRBV6-5 and TRBJ2-3, with D perhaps TRBD2 (8 bases). The germline V and J ends were trimmed by 9 bases and 0 bases, with 16 bases remaining between them. Per the germline V gene, CDR1 is MNHEY and CDR2 is SVGAGI. The CDR3 sequence is 15 residues long.

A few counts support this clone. The CDR3 DNA follows: TGTGCCAGCAGTACAGGGGGAAGCTCCTACGAGCAGTACTTC. Translated: CASSTGGSSYEQYF. This chain links TRBV2 with TRBJ2-7, with 8 bases fitting TRBD1. Losses at the gene ends were 5 bases for V and 0 bases for J; bases not matched to a gene: 3. This CDR3 has 14 residues. The germline gives CDR1 SNHLY, CDR2 FYNNEI.

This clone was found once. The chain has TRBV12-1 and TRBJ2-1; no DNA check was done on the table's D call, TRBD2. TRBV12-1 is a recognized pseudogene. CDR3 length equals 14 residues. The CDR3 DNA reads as TGTGCCAGCAGCTTTAGACTAGCGGCCAATGAGCAGTTCTTC. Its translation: CASSFRLAANEQFF.